This entry describes one T cell receptor (beta chain). The PCR employed 60 Vbeta primers together with 13 Jbeta primers. Repertoires were generated with immunoSEQ multiplex PCR, while TCRdb's copy carries only in-frame clones and drops some. Among roughly 100,000 clones, roughly three fifths were seen once, and the ten largest hold 3.8%. The data stem from a study of cytomegalovirus exposure and HLA in healthy donors. CDR3 length: 16 residues. J was trimmed by 3 bases and V by 0 bases; bases with no gene match: 0. Looked up from germline, CDR1 is SGHRS and CDR2 is YFSETQ. The chain links TRBV5-1 to TRBJ2-5; 15 bases fit TRBD2. The specimen sequenced was PBMCs. The TCR comes from a young man in good health and CMV-seropositive. The CDR3 sequence: CASSLGTSGGEETQYF. Here the CDR3 DNA reads TGCGCCAGCAGCTTGGGGACTAGCGGGGGGGAAGAGACCCAGTACTTC.